This T cell receptor (beta chain) was retrieved from a study of beta chain features in type 1 diabetes. Expressed TCRB transcripts were sequenced because the isolated RNA had all been reverse transcribed beforehand. Sequenced by immunoSEQ multiplex PCR; TCRdb stores in-frame clones only, minus some. The data show 100,000 to 150,000 clones, with roughly 15% seen just once and 2% to 2.5% held by the top ten. V was cut by 10 bases and J by 4 bases, with 18 bases left in between. Germline V gene lookup returns CDR1 MNHNS and CDR2 SASEGT. CDR3 size: 14 residues. Regarding the study as a whole: TCRB CDR3s from Type 1 diabetes patients were moderately but significantly shorter in all four CD4+ subsets.

Notes on this clone: Its antigen is undetermined.

The V call is TRBV6-1, the J call TRBJ2-3; possible D gene TRBD1, 5 bases. The clonotype originates from a man aged 25-45 years with type 1 diabetes. Sequencing was done on a sample of central memory CD4+ T cells from blood. CDR3 bases: TGTGCCATAACCCAGGGATTTTTTTCAGATACGCAGTATTTT. This translates into CAITQGFFSDTQYF.